This passage covers 10 T cell receptor beta chains from one sample sequenced in a study of blood T cell repertoires in COVID-19 (dated by TCRdb to the early 2020s). The method was the immunoSEQ multiplex PCR assay. The immuneACCESS repertoire file appears here via TCRdb, limited to in-frame rearrangements. These files lack a portion of the clones; in checked studies, under half of the deficit traces to unresolved V genes, and the cause of the others is not known. This sample holds tens of thousands of clones; about 84% were observed only once. The ten largest clonotypes hold under 15% of the sample. The sample consisted of peripheral blood. The source is a human donor in a cohort sampled during active COVID-19.

The rearrangement uses TRBV19 and TRBJ2-1; 8 nucleotides align to TRBD2. Looked up from germline, CDR1 is LNHDA and CDR2 is SQIVND (reference sequence). The CDR3 length is 14 residues. V lost 6 bases to trimming and J lost 6 bases; unmatched junction nucleotides: 7. CDR3 loop: CASRTGGVSNEQFF. The DNA of the CDR3 is TGTGCCAGTAGAACCGGGGGGGTGAGCAATGAGCAGTTCTTC.

In its sample, this clone was seen once. The chain has TRBV3-1 (or the pseudogene TRBV3-2) and TRBJ2-3; TRBD2 aligns across 7 bases. This CDR3 spans 16 amino acids. J gave up 1 base and V 0 bases, and 4 bases lay outside the gene matches. Germline values: CDR1 LGHDT, CDR2 YNNKEL (reference sequence). CDR3 in DNA: TGTGCCAGCAGCCAAGATCTAAGCGGGGGCACAGATACGCAGTATTTT. Translation: CASSQDLSGGTDTQYF.

Only a few counts were recorded for this clone. The chain has TRBV6-2 or TRBV6-3 and TRBJ1-1; D is possibly TRBD1 (6 bases). The CDR3 is 14 residues long. Germline CDR1 and CDR2: MNHEY and SVGEGT. Between the trimmed V and J ends, which lost 6 bases and 0 bases, there was a span of 11 bases. Written as DNA, the CDR3 is TGTGCCAGCAGCCGACAGGAGTTGAACACTGAAGCTTTCTTT. This codes for CASSRQELNTEAFF.

The chain couples TRBV7-7 to TRBJ2-1; D not resolved. Trimming took 6 bases from V and 4 from J, leaving 13 bases between them. The CDR3 sequence is 14 residues long. Per the germline V gene, CDR1 is SSHAT and CDR2 is FNYEAQ (reference sequence). CDR3 bases: TGTGCCAGCAGATTTCGAGACATTTACAATGAGCAGTTCTTC. Protein product: CASRFRDIYNEQFF.

The gene calls are TRBV2 and TRBJ1-2, with 7 bases lining up with TRBD1. Trimming removed 5 bases from V and 4 bases from J; junction bases left unmatched: 13. CDR1 and CDR2 from the germline V gene are SNHLY and FYNNEI. The CDR3 length is 16 residues. The CDR3 sequence is CASSPTGQYRIYGYTF. CDR3 nucleotide sequence: TGTGCCAGCAGTCCGACGGGACAGTACAGAATCTATGGCTACACCTTC.

The genes are TRBV27 and TRBJ2-1, with D possibly TRBD2 on 6 matching bases. Per the germline V gene, CDR1 is MNHEY and CDR2 is SMNVEV (reference sequence). The V and J ends lost 4 bases and 7 bases respectively, with 17 bases between them. The length of the CDR3 is 15 residues. CDR3 nucleotide sequence: TGTGCCAGCAGTTGGGGGAGGAGTTTTGGGAATGAGCAGTTCTTC. Its translation is CASSWGRSFGNEQFF.

The chain employs TRBV4-2 and TRBJ1-3, with 8 nucleotides matching TRBD1. Germline V gene lookup returns CDR1 LGHNA and CDR2 YNFKEQ. V lost 3 bases and J lost 2; bases outside the gene matches: 3. This CDR3 comprises 15 residues. CDR3 nucleotides: TGTGCCAGCAGCCAGAGGACAGGGACTGGAAACACCATATATTTT. Encoded protein: CASSQRTGTGNTIYF.

The chain has TRBV12-3 or TRBV12-4 and TRBJ2-1, with D hard to call. Trimming left V 5 bases short and J 7 bases short, with 6 bases between. The CDR3 has 11 residues. This CDR3 is CASSPTNEQFF. The CDR3 DNA follows: TGTGCCAGCAGTCCAACAAATGAGCAGTTCTTC.

The chain couples TRBV5-1 to TRBJ1-4, with 9 bases matching TRBD1. Germline V gene data show CDR1 as SGHRS and CDR2 as YFSETQ. The CDR3 is 16 amino acids. V shed 3 bases, J shed 5 bases, and the junction held 8 bases outside the gene matches. The CDR3: CASSSAGGTGNEKLFF. The CDR3 coding sequence is TGCGCCAGCAGCTCGGCAGGCGGGACAGGGAATGAAAAACTGTTTTTT.

This clone has a handful of counts. The chain links TRBV9 to TRBJ1-1, with D tentatively TRBD1 (5 bases). Trimming shortened V by 0 bases and J by 1 base, and 10 bases separated the two germline ends. The CDR3 runs 15 residues. Germline V gives CDR1 SGDLS, CDR2 YYNGEE. DNA of the CDR3: TGTGCCAGCAGCGTAGAGGGGAGGCGGAACACTGAAGCTTTCTTT. The encoded protein is CASSVEGRRNTEAFF.